The entry below describes one T cell receptor beta chain. Which cohort a participant joined came from the clinical history participants gave. The authors' processing: Counts of nucleated cells, estimated from reference gene primer amplification, were obtained. Clones were read by immunoSEQ multiplex PCR, and TCRdb kept only the in-frame ones, dropping some. V and J calls and clone size are those listed in that table; D and trimming were worked out from the DNA. The repertoire includes approximately 250,000 clones, about nine tenths of them detected once, and approximately 1.2% sits in the top ten. The sample belongs to a study of blood T cell repertoires in COVID-19. For the study at large: Material from acute and convalescent COVID-19 was sourced from the United States, Italy and Spain. The analysed material was cDNA or gDNA that came from T cells, B-cell-depleted T cells, or PBMCs.

V lost 6 bases and J lost 8; bases outside the gene matches: 13. Germline-derived CDR1 and CDR2 are MNHEY and SMNVEV (reference sequence). The CDR3 spans 15 residues. Sequenced sample: PBMCs or T cells enriched from blood (not recorded which). The chain uses TRBV27 and TRBJ2-1; 7 bases align to TRBD2. The source of this sequence is a woman in her thirties or forties with acute COVID-19. The CDR3 DNA reads as TGTGCCAGCAGACCAGGACTAGTATTTAACGATGAGCAGTTCTTC. Translation gives CASRPGLVFNDEQFF.